The 3 T cell receptor beta chains below all came from one sample that was sequenced in a study of post-analysis software for immune sequencing data. Their target antigens are unknown. Unique molecular identifiers were present in the TCR beta cDNA libraries. TCRdb re-derived calls from the PCR reads in MiXCR, one entry per CDR3 protein. The table shows about 200,000 distinct CDR3 sequences, with roughly 30% occurring only once. Regarding the study as a whole: Controls had lower frequencies than patients of about 5 TRBV segments, which included TRBV5-6, TRBV5-1 and TRBV20-1.

The sample comprised blood. The source is a girl aged 2-17 years with multiple sclerosis.

As to this clonotype: The germline gene is not matched at one end of the junction; a read error may be the cause. J is TRBJ1-1 and V is TRBV5-1; D gene uncertain. Germline V CDR1 and CDR2: SGHRS, YFSETQ. The CDR3 has 15 amino acids. CDR3 region: CASSWRWGMNTKAFF. In nucleotides, the CDR3 is TGCGCCAGCAGCTGGAGATGGGGAATGAACACTAAAGCTTTCTTT.

The V and J genes are TRBV15 and TRBJ2-5; no clear D. The V end was cut by 0 bases, the J end by 5 bases, with 7 bases between. Germline V lookup: CDR1 LNHNV, CDR2 YYDKDF (reference sequence). This CDR3 contains 13 residues. The CDR3 DNA reads as TGTGCCACCAGCAGAGATCAGTGGGAGACCCAGTACTTC. Its translation is CATSRDQWETQYF.

This clonotype has at least ten counts. This chain links TRBV20-1 with TRBJ2-5; 11 bases line up with TRBD2. Losses at the gene ends were 1 base for V and 5 bases for J; bases not matched to a gene: 21. Germline CDR1 is DFQATT and CDR2 is SNEGSKA (reference sequence). The CDR3 length is 20 residues. The CDR3 sequence: CSARGRVGALPGLAVETQYF. DNA of the CDR3: TGCAGTGCTAGAGGCCGGGTAGGGGCACTACCGGGACTAGCGGTTGAGACCCAGTACTTC.